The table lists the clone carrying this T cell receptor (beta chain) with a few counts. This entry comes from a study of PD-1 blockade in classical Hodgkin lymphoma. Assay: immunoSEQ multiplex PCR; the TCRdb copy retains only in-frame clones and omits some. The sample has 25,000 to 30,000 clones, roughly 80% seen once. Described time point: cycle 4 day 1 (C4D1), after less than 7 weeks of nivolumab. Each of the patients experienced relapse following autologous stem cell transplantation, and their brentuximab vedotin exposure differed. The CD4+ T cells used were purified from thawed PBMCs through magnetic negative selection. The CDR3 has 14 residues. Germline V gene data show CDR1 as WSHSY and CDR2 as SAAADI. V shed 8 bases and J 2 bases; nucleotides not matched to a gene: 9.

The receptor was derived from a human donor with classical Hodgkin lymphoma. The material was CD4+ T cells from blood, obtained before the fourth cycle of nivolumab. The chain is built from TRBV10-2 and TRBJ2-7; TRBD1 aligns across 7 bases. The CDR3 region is CASVEGGRPYEQYF. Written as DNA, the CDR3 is TGCGCCAGCGTAGAAGGGGGCCGCCCCTACGAGCAGTACTTC.